The 20 T cell receptor beta chains below come from one sample, sequenced in a study of T cell repertoires in cytomegalovirus infection. These receptors have no known antigen. TCRdb passed the reads through MiXCR, listing each CDR3 protein once. There are 570,000 or so distinct CDR3 sequences in the sample; around 40% occur only once, and over 45% lies in the top ten. The sequences come from cultured PBMCs, collected from culture after CMV antigen stimulation. These receptors were taken from a human donor in good health (CMV status not recorded). Some clones in this sample may be carry-over from other donors' samples.

This clonotype was counted ten times or more. V and J are TRBV7-2 and TRBJ2-3, with unresolved D. The CDR3 runs to 14 residues. Germline V lookup: CDR1 SGHTA, CDR2 FQGNSA. V lost 2 bases and J 2 bases, leaving 8 bases between the germline ends. The CDR3 reads CASSLNGFTDTQYF. For the CDR3, the DNA is TGTGCCAGCAGCTTAAACGGTTTCACAGATACGCAGTATTTT.

The chain recombines TRBV7-2 with TRBJ2-1; 9 nucleotides agree with TRBD2. The germline gives CDR1 SGHTA, CDR2 FQGNSA. With V trimmed by 5 bases and J by 7 bases, 9 bases remained unmatched. This CDR3 has 15 amino acids. CDR3 bases: TGTGCCAGCAGCCAAATCCTAGCGGGACCAAATGAGCAGTTCTTC. It yields the protein CASSQILAGPNEQFF.

In this sample, this clonotype turned up a few times. The V call is TRBV20-1, the J call TRBJ2-7; D possibly corresponds to TRBD2 (6 bases). Germline assignment: CDR1 DFQATT and CDR2 SNEGSKA (reference sequence). V was trimmed by 0 bases and J by 5 bases, leaving 41 bases between them. This CDR3 contains 23 residues. CDR3 loop: CSARDPLALGLGVEGLVTHEQYF. Here the CDR3 DNA reads TGCAGTGCTAGAGATCCGCTTGCCTTGGGACTTGGGGTCGAGGGATTGGTTACCCACGAGCAGTACTTC.

As DNA, the CDR3 is TGTGCCAGCAGTTGGAGGAGCCAAGAGACCCAGTACTTC. This codes for CASSWRSQETQYF. This chain uses TRBV27 with TRBJ2-5, with D tentatively TRBD2 (5 bases). Per germline, CDR1 MNHEY and CDR2 SMNVEV (reference sequence). The CDR3 contains 13 residues. With 4 bases removed from V and 1 base from J, the gap between germline ends came to 7 bases.

Regarding this clonotype: A much more abundant neighbour one base away suggests this may be a read error. This chain connects TRBV7-2 to TRBJ1-1; no clear D gene. This CDR3 has 13 amino acids. Germline V gene data show CDR1 as SGHTA and CDR2 as FQGNSA. CDR3 region: CATSFRQNTEAFF. CDR3 DNA: TGTGCCACCAGCTTCAGGCAGAACACTGAAGCTTTCTTT.

This clonotype was counted between two and nine times. CDR3 nucleotides: TGCGCCATGTATGGCTACACCTTC. It specifies CAMYGYTF. The chain carries TRBV4-3 and TRBJ1-2; unclear D gene. In germline, CDR1 is LGHNA, CDR2 YSLEER. This CDR3 contains 8 residues. The V end lost 10 bases, the J end lost 5 bases, and 2 bases lay between the germline ends.

The chain employs TRBV12-3 or TRBV12-4 and TRBJ1-5; D ambiguous. The CDR3 extends over 14 amino acids. The V and J ends lost 4 bases and 1 base respectively, with 8 bases between them. CDR3 loop: CASSWQGSNQPQHF. The DNA for the CDR3 is TGTGCCAGCAGTTGGCAAGGGAGCAATCAGCCCCAGCATTTT.

This clonotype was observed a handful of times. The rearrangement links TRBV7-6 to TRBJ2-3; D possibly corresponds to TRBD2 (6 bases). CDR3 length equals 16 residues. Germline CDR1 and CDR2: SGHVS and FNYEAQ. V gave up 2 bases and J gave up 2 bases, with 14 bases separating them. Here the CDR3 DNA reads TGTGCCAGCAGCTTAATCCCCCGGACTACCACAGATACGCAGTATTTT. Protein sequence: CASSLIPRTTTDTQYF.

The chain recombines TRBV29-1 with TRBJ2-1; D uncertain. The CDR3 has 11 amino acids. V lost 1 base to trimming and J lost 4 bases, with 2 bases between them. Germline values: CDR1 SQVTM, CDR2 ANQGSEA. The CDR3 is CSVEGYNEQFF. The DNA of the CDR3 is TGCAGCGTTGAAGGATACAATGAGCAGTTCTTC.

The chain carries TRBV20-1 and TRBJ2-1, with TRBD2 identical over 8 bases. The CDR3 has 14 residues. CDR1 DFQATT and CDR2 SNEGSKA come from the germline V gene (reference sequence). With V trimmed by 4 bases and J by 7 bases, 9 bases remained unmatched. The CDR3 DNA follows: TGCAGTGCTACCATTAGCGGGGTGCCGAATGAGCAGTTCTTC. Its translation: CSATISGVPNEQFF.

The V gene is TRBV6-5, the J gene TRBJ1-2; possibly TRBD1 for D (5 bases). V lost 7 bases, J lost 7 bases, and 13 bases lay in between. The CDR3 runs 12 residues. Germline loops: CDR1 MNHEY, CDR2 SVGAGI. The CDR3 DNA sequence: TGTGCCAGCACCGCAGGGCCAGGTGGCTACACCTTC. Its protein product is CASTAGPGGYTF.

This clonotype has just a few counts. This sequence joins TRBV6-2 or TRBV6-3 and TRBJ2-1, with D uncertain. The ends were cut back, 5 bases at V and 4 bases at J, with 12 bases in the middle. The CDR3 loop spans 14 amino acids. From germline, CDR1 is MNHEY and CDR2 SVGEGT. The CDR3, as DNA: TGTGCCAGCAGTGACATTTACGAATACAATGAGCAGTTCTTC. This translates into CASSDIYEYNEQFF.

The V and J genes are TRBV4-3 and TRBJ2-2; D remains ambiguous. Trimming shortened V by 2 bases and J by 4 bases, and 17 bases separated the two germline ends. Germline V gene data show CDR1 as LGHNA and CDR2 as YSLEER. This CDR3 spans 17 amino acids. The CDR3, as DNA: TGCGCCAGCAGCCAATTAGACCCTATTCGAGGCACCGGGGAGCTGTTTTTT. Translated, it gives CASSQLDPIRGTGELFF.

The rearrangement uses TRBV6-5 and TRBJ1-5; D not certain. V was trimmed by 5 bases and J by 6 bases, leaving 14 bases between them. CDR1 and CDR2 (germline): MNHEY, SVGAGI. The CDR3 has 14 residues. CDR3 sequence: CASSEAQRGQPQHF. The CDR3 DNA is TGTGCCAGCAGTGAAGCACAGCGAGGTCAGCCCCAGCATTTT.

Only a few counts were recorded for this clonotype. The rearrangement links TRBV7-6 to TRBJ1-3; D possibly corresponds to TRBD1 (5 bases). The ends were cut back, 3 bases at V and 0 bases at J, with 15 bases in the middle. The germline CDR1 and CDR2 sequences are SGHVS and FNYEAQ. This CDR3 spans 17 amino acids. The CDR3 reads CASSLVSGGSSGNTIYF. The CDR3 bases are TGTGCCAGCAGCTTGGTCTCTGGGGGATCCTCTGGAAACACCATATATTTT.

This clonotype has a handful of counts. This chain joins TRBV7-6 and TRBJ2-1; TRBD1 is a possible D gene (6 bases). The V end lost 6 bases, the J end lost 4 bases, and 13 bases lay between the germline ends. This CDR3 comprises 14 residues. The germline V gene has CDR1 SGHVS and CDR2 FNYEAQ. The CDR3 sequence is CASSTGQLYNEQFF. The CDR3 bases are TGTGCCAGCAGTACCGGACAGTTATACAATGAGCAGTTCTTC.

For this clonotype: Germline and junction disagree at one end, which may indicate a read error. This sequence joins TRBV7-2 and TRBJ2-5; 10 bases are a match to TRBD2. This CDR3 is 15 amino acids long. Germline lookup yields CDR1 SGHTA and CDR2 FQGNSA. This chain's CDR3 is CASNLTAGGGETQYF. Here the CDR3 DNA reads TGTGCCAGCAACTTAACAGCGGGAGGGGGAGAGACCCAGTACTTC. The variable domain in full, with the rest retrieved from reference TRBV7-2 and TRBJ2-5, is GAGVSQSPSNKVTEKGKDVELRCDPISGHTALYWYRQSLGQGLEFLIYFQGNSAPDKSGLPSDRFSAERTGGSVSTLTIQRTQQEDSAVYLCASNLTAGGGETQYFGPGTRLLVL.

The table lists this clonotype with a few counts. The chain links TRBV7-8 to TRBJ2-3; possibly TRBD1 or TRBD2 for D (5 bases each). The CDR3 length is 14 residues. The germline V gene encodes CDR1 SGHVS and CDR2 FQNEAQ. V shed 5 bases and J shed 1 base, with 10 bases lying between them. CDR3 loop: CASSARGGTDTQYF. DNA for the CDR3: TGTGCCAGCAGCGCGAGAGGGGGCACAGATACGCAGTATTTT.

The chain carries TRBV25-1 and TRBJ2-3, with 9 bases lining up with TRBD1. Germline CDR1 reads MGHDK; CDR2 reads SYGVNS. Unmatched junction bases numbered 6, after V lost 2 bases and J lost 3 bases. This CDR3 has 16 amino acids. CDR3 in amino acids: CASSETGGAGTDTQYF. The CDR3 DNA reads TGTGCCAGCAGTGAAACAGGGGGCGCAGGGACAGATACGCAGTATTTT.

This clonotype occurred many times. The chain has TRBV7-2 and TRBJ1-5; D gene unclear. Germline V gene lookup returns CDR1 SGHTA and CDR2 FQGNSA. Trimming stripped 0 bases from V and 5 bases from J, with 5 bases between. This CDR3 comprises 13 residues. CDR3 region: CASSLAFDQPQHF. CDR3 DNA: TGTGCCAGCAGCTTAGCGTTCGATCAGCCCCAGCATTTT.